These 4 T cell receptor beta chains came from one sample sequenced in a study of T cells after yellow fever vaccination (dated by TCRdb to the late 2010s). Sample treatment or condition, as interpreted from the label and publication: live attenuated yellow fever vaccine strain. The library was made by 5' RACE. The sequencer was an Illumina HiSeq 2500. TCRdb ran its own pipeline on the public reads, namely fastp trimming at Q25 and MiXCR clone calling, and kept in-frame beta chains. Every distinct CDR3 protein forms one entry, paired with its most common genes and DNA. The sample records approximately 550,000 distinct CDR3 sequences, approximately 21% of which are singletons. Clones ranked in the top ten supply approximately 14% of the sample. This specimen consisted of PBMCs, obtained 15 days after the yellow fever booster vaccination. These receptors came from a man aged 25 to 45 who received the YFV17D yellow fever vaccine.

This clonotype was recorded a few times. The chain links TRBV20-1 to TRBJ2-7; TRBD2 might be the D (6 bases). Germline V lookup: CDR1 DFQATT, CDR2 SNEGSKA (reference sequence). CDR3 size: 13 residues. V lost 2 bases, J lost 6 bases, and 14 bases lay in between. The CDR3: CSARPGTGREQYF. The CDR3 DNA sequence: TGCAGTGCTAGACCAGGGACTGGACGCGAGCAGTACTTC.

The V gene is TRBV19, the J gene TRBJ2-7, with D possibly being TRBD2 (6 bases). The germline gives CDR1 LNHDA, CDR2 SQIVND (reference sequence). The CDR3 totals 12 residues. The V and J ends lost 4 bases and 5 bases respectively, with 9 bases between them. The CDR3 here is CASSTWGDEQYF. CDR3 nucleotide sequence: TGTGCCAGTAGTACCTGGGGGGACGAGCAGTACTTC.

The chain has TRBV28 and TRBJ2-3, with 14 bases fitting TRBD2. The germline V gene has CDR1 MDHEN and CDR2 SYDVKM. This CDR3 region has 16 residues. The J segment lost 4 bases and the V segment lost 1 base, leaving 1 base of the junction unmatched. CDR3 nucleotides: TGTGCCAGCAGTTTATCGGGACTAGCGGGAGCAGATACGCAGTATTTT. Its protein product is CASSLSGLAGADTQYF.

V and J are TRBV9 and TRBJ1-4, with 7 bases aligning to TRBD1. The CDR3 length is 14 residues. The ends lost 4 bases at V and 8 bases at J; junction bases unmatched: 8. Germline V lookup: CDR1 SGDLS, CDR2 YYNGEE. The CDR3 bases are TGTGCCAGCAGCCCATCAGGGGGTGGAGAAAAACTGTTTTTT. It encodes CASSPSGGGEKLFF.